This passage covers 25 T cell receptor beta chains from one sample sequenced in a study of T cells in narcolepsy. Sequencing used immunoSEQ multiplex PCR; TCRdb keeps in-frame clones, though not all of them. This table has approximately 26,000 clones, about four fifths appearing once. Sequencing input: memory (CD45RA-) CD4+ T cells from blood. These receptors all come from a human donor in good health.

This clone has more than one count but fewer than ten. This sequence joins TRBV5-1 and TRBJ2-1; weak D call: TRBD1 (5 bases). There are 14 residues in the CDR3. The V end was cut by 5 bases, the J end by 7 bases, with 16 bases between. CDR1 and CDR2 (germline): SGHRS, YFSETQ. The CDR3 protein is CASSSRAVSNEQFF. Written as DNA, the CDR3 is TGCGCCAGCAGTTCCAGGGCCGTGTCTAATGAGCAGTTCTTC.

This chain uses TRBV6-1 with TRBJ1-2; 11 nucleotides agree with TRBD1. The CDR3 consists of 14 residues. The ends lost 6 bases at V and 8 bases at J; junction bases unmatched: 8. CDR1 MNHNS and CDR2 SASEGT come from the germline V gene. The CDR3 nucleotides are TGTGCCAGCAGCCAGGACAGGGGGCGCGTAGGCTACACCTTC. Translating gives CASSQDRGRVGYTF.

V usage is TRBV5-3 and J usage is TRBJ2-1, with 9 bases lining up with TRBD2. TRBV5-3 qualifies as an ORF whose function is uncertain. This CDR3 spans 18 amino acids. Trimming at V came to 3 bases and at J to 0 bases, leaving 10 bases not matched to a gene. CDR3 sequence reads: CARSYNKTSGHSYNEQFF. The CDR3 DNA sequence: TGTGCCAGAAGCTACAACAAGACTAGCGGCCACTCCTACAATGAGCAGTTCTTC.

CDR3 amino acids: CASSPMPQGHSTVEQYF. The CDR3 DNA follows: TGTGCCAGCAGCCCAATGCCACAGGGGCACTCTACGGTCGAGCAGTACTTC. This chain uses TRBV7-9 with TRBJ2-7; 7 bases are a match to TRBD1. This CDR3 has 17 amino acids. Trimming cost V 5 bases and J 6 bases; bases outside gene matches: 19. Germline V CDR1 and CDR2: SEHNR, FQNEAQ (reference sequence). The full variable domain, with the rest looked up from reference TRBV7-9 and TRBJ2-7, is DTGVSQNPRHKITKRGQNVTFRCDPISEHNRLYWYRQTLGQGPEFLTYFQNEAQLEKSRLLSDRFSAERPKGSFSTLEIQRTEQGDSAMYLCASSPMPQGHSTVEQYFGPGTRLTVT.

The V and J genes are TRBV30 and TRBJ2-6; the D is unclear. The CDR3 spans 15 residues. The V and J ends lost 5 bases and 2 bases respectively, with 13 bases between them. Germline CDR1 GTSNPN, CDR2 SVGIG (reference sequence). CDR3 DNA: TGTGCCTGGGGGCTCCACGGGCCTGGGGCCAACGTCCTGACTTTC. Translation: CAWGLHGPGANVLTF.

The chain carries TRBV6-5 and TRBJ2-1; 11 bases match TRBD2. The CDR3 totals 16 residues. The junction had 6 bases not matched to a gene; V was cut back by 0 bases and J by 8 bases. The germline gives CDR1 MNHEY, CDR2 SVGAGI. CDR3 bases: TGTGCCAGCAGTTACTCGACTAGCGGGATTTTTCATGAGCAGTTCTTC. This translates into CASSYSTSGIFHEQFF.

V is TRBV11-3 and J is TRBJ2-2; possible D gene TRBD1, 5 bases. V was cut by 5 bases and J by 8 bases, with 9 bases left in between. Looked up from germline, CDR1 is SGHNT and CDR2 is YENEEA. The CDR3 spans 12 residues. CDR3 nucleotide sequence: TGTGCCAGCAGCCGACAGTTAGGGGAGCTGTTTTTT. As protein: CASSRQLGELFF.

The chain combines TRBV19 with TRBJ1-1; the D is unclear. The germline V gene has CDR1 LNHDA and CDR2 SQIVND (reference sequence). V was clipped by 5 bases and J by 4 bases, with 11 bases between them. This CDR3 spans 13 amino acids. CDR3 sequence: CASSPLISTEAFF. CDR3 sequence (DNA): TGTGCCAGTAGTCCCTTAATCTCCACTGAAGCTTTCTTT.

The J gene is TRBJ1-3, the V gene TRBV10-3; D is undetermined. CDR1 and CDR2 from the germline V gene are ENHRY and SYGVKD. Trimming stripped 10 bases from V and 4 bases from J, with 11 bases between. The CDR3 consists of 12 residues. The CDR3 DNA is TGTGCCACCGAGGGTTCGGGAAACACCATATATTTT. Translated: CATEGSGNTIYF.

This CDR3 reads CASVEGGTYNEQFF. CDR3 bases: TGTGCTAGTGTCGAGGGGGGCACCTACAATGAGCAGTTCTTC. J is TRBJ2-1 and V is TRBV12-5; D might be TRBD1 or TRBD2, each matching 6 bases. Germline V lookup: CDR1 LGHNT, CDR2 FRNRAP. This CDR3 spans 14 amino acids. The V and J ends lost 7 bases and 2 bases respectively, with 12 bases between them.

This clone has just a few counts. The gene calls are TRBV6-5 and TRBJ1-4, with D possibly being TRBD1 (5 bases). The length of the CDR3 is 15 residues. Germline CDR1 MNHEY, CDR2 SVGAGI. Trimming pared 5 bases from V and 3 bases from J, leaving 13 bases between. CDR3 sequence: CASSASAGANEKLFF. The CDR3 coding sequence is TGTGCCAGCAGTGCCTCTGCGGGGGCTAATGAAAAACTGTTTTTT.

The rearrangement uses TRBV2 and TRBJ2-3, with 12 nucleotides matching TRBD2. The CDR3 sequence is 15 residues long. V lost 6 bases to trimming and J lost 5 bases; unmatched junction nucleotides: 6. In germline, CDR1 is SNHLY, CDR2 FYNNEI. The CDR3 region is CASRGGLAGQDTQYF. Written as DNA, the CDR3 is TGTGCCAGCAGAGGGGGACTAGCGGGTCAAGATACGCAGTATTTT.

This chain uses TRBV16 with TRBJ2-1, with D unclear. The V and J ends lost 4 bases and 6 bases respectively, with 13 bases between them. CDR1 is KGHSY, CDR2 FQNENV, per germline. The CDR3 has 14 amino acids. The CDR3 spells CASSRPAPRNEQFF. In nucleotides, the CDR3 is TGTGCCAGCAGCCGTCCCGCCCCGCGCAATGAGCAGTTCTTC.

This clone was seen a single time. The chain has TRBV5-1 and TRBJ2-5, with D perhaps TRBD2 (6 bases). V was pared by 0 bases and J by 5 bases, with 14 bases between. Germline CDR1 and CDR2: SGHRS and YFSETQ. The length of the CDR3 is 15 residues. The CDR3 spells CASSLGGAEGETQYF. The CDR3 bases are TGCGCCAGCAGCTTGGGCGGGGCCGAAGGTGAGACCCAGTACTTC.

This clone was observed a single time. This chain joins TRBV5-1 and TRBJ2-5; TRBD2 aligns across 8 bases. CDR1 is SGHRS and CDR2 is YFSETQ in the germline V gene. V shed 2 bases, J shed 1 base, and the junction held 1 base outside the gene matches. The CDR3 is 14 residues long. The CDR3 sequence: CASSLAGAQETQYF. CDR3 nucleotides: TGCGCCAGCAGCTTAGCGGGGGCCCAAGAGACCCAGTACTTC.

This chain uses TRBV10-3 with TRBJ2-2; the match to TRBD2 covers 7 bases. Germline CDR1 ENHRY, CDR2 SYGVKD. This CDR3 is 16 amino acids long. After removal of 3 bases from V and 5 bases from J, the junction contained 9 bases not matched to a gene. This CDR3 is CAISDSTSRGTGELFF. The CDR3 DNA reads TGTGCCATCAGTGACTCGACTAGCCGTGGGACCGGGGAGCTGTTTTTT.

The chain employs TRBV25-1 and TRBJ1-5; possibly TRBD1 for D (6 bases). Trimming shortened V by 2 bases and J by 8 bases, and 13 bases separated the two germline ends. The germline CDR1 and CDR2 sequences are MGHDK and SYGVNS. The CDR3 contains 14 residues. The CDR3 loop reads CASSERGGMEPQHF. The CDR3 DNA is TGTGCCAGCAGTGAACGGGGGGGCATGGAGCCCCAGCATTTT.

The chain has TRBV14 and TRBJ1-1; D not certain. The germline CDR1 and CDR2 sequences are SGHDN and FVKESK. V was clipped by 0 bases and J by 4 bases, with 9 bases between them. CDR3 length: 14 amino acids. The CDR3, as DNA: TGTGCCAGCAGCCAAGAACTCCTACCCACTGAAGCTTTCTTT. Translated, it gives CASSQELLPTEAFF.

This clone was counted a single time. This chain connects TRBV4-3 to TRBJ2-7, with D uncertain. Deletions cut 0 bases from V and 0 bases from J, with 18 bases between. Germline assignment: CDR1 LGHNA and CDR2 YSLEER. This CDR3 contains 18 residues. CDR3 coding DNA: TGCGCCAGCAGCCAAGAGTTATCGACCGTATCCTTCTCCTACGAGCAGTACTTC. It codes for CASSQELSTVSFSYEQYF.

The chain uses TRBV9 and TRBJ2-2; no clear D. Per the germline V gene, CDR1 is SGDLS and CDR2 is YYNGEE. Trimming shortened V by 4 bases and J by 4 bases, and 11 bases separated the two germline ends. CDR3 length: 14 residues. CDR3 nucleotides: TGTGCCAGCAGCATCAAAACGGGCACCGGGGAGCTGTTTTTT. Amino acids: CASSIKTGTGELFF.

The CDR3 DNA is TGTGCCAGCAGCCCGCTTTTTAGAACCACAGATACGCAGTATTTT. Translation: CASSPLFRTTDTQYF. The chain joins TRBV7-3 to TRBJ2-3; no firm D call. V was cut by 5 bases and J by 2 bases, with 14 bases left in between. The CDR3 runs 15 residues. CDR1 and CDR2 from the germline V gene are SGHTA and FQGTGA.

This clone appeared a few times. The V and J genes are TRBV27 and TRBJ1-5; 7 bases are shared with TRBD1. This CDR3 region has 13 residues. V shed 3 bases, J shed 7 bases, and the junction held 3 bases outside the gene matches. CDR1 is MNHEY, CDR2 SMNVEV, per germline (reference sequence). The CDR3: CASSFDRVQPQHF. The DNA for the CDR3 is TGTGCCAGCAGTTTTGACAGGGTCCAGCCCCAGCATTTT.

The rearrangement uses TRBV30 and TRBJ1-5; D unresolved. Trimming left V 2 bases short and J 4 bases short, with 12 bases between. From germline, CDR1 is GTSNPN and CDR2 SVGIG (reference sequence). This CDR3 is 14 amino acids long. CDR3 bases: TGTGCCTGGAGTACCCAGACACCAAATCAGCCCCAGCATTTT. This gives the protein CAWSTQTPNQPQHF.

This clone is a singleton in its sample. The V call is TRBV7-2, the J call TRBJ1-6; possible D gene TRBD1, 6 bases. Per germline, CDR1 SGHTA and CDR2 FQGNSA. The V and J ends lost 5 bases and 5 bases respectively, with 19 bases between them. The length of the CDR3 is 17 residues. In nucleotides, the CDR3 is TGTGCCAGCAGCGAGGGGGGACGTCCATACCATAATTCACCCCTCCACTTT. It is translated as CASSEGGRPYHNSPLHF.

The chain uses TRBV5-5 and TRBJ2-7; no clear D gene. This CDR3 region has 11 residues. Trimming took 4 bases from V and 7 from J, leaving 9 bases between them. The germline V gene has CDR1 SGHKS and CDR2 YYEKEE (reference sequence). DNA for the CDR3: TGTGCCAGCAGCGGCACTGGGGAGCAGTACTTC. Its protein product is CASSGTGEQYF.